This T cell receptor beta chain was captured in a study of blood T cell repertoires in COVID-19. Study-level background: From the United States, Italy and Spain came samples of acute and convalescent COVID-19. In each case, the material was cDNA or gDNA derived from T cells, B-cell-depleted T cells, or PBMCs.

CDR3 length equals 15 residues. CDR1 is KGHDR and CDR2 is SFDVKD in the germline V gene. V lost 4 bases, J lost 4 bases, and 4 bases stayed unmatched. As processed by the authors: Scientists estimated how many nucleated cells there were by amplifying reference gene primers. Sequencing used immunoSEQ multiplex PCR; TCRdb keeps in-frame clones, though not all of them. V, J and clone size are those of that table, while D and trimming were read from the DNA. Here the sample spans some 98,000 clones, roughly 80% being singletons. The J gene is TRBJ2-3, the V gene TRBV24-1; TRBD1 matches 10 bases. The material sequenced was peripheral blood. This clonotype was sampled from a man between 65 and 85 years old with active or convalescent COVID-19. The CDR3 spells CATSDPGTGADTQYF. The CDR3 coding sequence is TGTGCCACCAGTGACCCCGGGACAGGGGCAGATACGCAGTATTTT.